A selection of T cell receptor beta chains follows, all from one sample in a study of T cells in localized non-small cell lung cancer. TCRdb's copy holds only in-frame clones and misses some; the assay was immunoSEQ multiplex PCR. The table shows tens of thousands of clones, with 89% occurring only once. Material: peripheral blood, obtained before any cancer treatment. The receptors were gathered from a woman between 35 and 70 years old with stage I lung adenocarcinoma. The CDR3 runs from the conserved cysteine through the conserved F or W. A D gene is named only where the DNA matches it firmly. A clone size is listed for some rows: how often the clone was seen (once, few, many), or a class if it is expanded.

v_gene: TRBV28; j_gene: TRBJ2-1; abundance: NA; d_gene: NA; CDR3nt: TGTGCCAGCAGTTTGGGGGTGAGCTCCTACAATGAGCAGTTCTTC; CDR3aa: CASSLGVSSYNEQFF
v_gene: TRBV2; j_gene: TRBJ1-3; abundance: once; d_gene: NA; CDR3nt: TGTGCCAGCAGTAGACAGGAATCGAGCTCTTCCTCTGGAAACACCATATATTTT; CDR3aa: CASSRQESSSSSGNTIYF
v_gene: TRBV29-1; j_gene: TRBJ2-5; abundance: NA; d_gene: NA; CDR3nt: TGCAGCGTTGAGGGGGTTGGGCAAGAGACCCAGTACTTC; CDR3aa: CSVEGVGQETQYF
v_gene: TRBV9; j_gene: TRBJ1-2; abundance: few; d_gene: TRBD1; CDR3nt: TGTGCCAGCAGCCCCCGGACAGGGTCCAACTATGGCTACACCTTC; CDR3aa: CASSPRTGSNYGYTF
v_gene: TRBV28; j_gene: TRBJ2-3; abundance: NA; d_gene: TRBD2; CDR3nt: TGTGCCAGCAGCCTGGAAAGCGGGGTTCGTGATACGCAGTATTTT; CDR3aa: CASSLESGVRDTQYF
v_gene: TRBV19; j_gene: TRBJ1-5; abundance: NA; d_gene: TRBD1; CDR3nt: TGTGCCAGTAGTATGGGACAGGGAGGGGGAAGGCCCCAGCATTTT; CDR3aa: CASSMGQGGGRPQHF
v_gene: TRBV16; j_gene: TRBJ1-1; abundance: once; d_gene: NA; CDR3nt: TGTGCCAGCAGCCAATCGCATGGACCACCGAACACTGAAGCTTTCTTT; CDR3aa: CASSQSHGPPNTEAFF
v_gene: TRBV5-1; j_gene: TRBJ2-5; abundance: NA; d_gene: NA; CDR3nt: TGCGCCAGCAGCTACCAAGAGACCCAGTACTTC; CDR3aa: CASSYQETQYF
v_gene: TRBV4-1; j_gene: TRBJ1-1; abundance: once; d_gene: NA; CDR3nt: TGCGCCAGCAGCCAAGGAAGGGGCTGGCGAGCTTTCTTT; CDR3aa: CASSQGRGWRAFF
v_gene: TRBV5-1; j_gene: TRBJ2-2; abundance: NA; d_gene: NA; CDR3nt: TGCGCCAGCAGCCCTGCGGTGGGGCGCGCCGGGGAGCTGTTTTTT; CDR3aa: CASSPAVGRAGELFF
v_gene: TRBV7-9; j_gene: TRBJ1-1; abundance: NA; d_gene: TRBD1; CDR3nt: TGTGCCAGCCACGCCGGGACAGGGCTACGAGAGACTGAAGCTTTCTTT; CDR3aa: CASHAGTGLRETEAFF
v_gene: TRBV5-1; j_gene: TRBJ1-4; abundance: NA; d_gene: TRBD1; CDR3nt: TGCGCCAGCAGCTTGGGGGCAGGGGGCCATGCAACTAATGAAAAACTGTTTTTT; CDR3aa: CASSLGAGGHATNEKLFF
v_gene: TRBV2; j_gene: TRBJ1-5; abundance: few; d_gene: NA; CDR3nt: TGTGCCAGCAGACTGGGACATCTCGGCCCCCAGCATTTT; CDR3aa: CASRLGHLGPQHF
v_gene: TRBV5-1; j_gene: TRBJ1-1; abundance: NA; d_gene: NA; CDR3nt: TGCGCCAGCAGCTTGGGGTGGGGGGGGAACACTGAAGCTTTCTTT; CDR3aa: CASSLGWGGNTEAFF
v_gene: TRBV15; j_gene: TRBJ1-5; abundance: NA; d_gene: NA; CDR3nt: TGTGCCACCAGCAGAGACCCGGGACATCTGCCCGGCAATCAGCCCCAGCATTTT; CDR3aa: CATSRDPGHLPGNQPQHF
v_gene: TRBV6-5; j_gene: TRBJ2-5; abundance: NA; d_gene: NA; CDR3nt: TGTGCCAGCAGTCCCTCCGGGCTCCAAGAGACCCGGTACTTC; CDR3aa: CASSPSGLQETRYF
v_gene: TRBV28; j_gene: TRBJ2-7; abundance: NA; d_gene: NA; CDR3nt: TGTGCCAGCAGCCAGAACAGGTTTGGGCAGTACTTC; CDR3aa: CASSQNRFGQYF
v_gene: TRBV5-1; j_gene: TRBJ2-5; abundance: NA; d_gene: NA; CDR3nt: TGCGCCAGCAGCTTGGGCTCCCCCGGGGAGACCCAGTACTTC; CDR3aa: CASSLGSPGETQYF
v_gene: TRBV28; j_gene: TRBJ1-1; abundance: NA; d_gene: NA; CDR3nt: TGTGCCAGCAACTCCCCCTGGACACTTGGGACTGAAGCTTTCTTT; CDR3aa: CASNSPWTLGTEAFF
v_gene: TRBV27; j_gene: TRBJ1-5; abundance: NA; d_gene: NA; CDR3nt: TGTGCCAGCAGTTTAAGGTGGGGGCAGGGCTTCAATCAGCCCCAGCATTTT; CDR3aa: CASSLRWGQGFNQPQHF
v_gene: TRBV7-2; j_gene: TRBJ2-5; abundance: NA; d_gene: TRBD2; CDR3nt: TGTGCCAGCAGCGCCCGGGGAGCGGGGAGCCGAGAGACCCAGTACTTC; CDR3aa: CASSARGAGSRETQYF
v_gene: TRBV29-1; j_gene: TRBJ2-5; abundance: NA; d_gene: NA; CDR3nt: TGCAGCGTTGGGATGGGTCAGGGCGGGGAGACCCAGTACTTC; CDR3aa: CSVGMGQGGETQYF
v_gene: TRBV5-1; j_gene: TRBJ1-2; abundance: NA; d_gene: NA; CDR3nt: TGCGCCAGCAGAATTTTACGAGGCCATGGCTACACCTTC; CDR3aa: CASRILRGHGYTF
v_gene: TRBV7-2; j_gene: TRBJ2-6; abundance: NA; d_gene: NA; CDR3nt: TGTGCCAGCAAAGGCCGTCTAACTGGGGCCAACGTCCTGACTTTC; CDR3aa: CASKGRLTGANVLTF
v_gene: TRBV9; j_gene: TRBJ1-5; abundance: NA; d_gene: NA; CDR3nt: TGTGCCAGCAGCCCAGGGGCGAGCAATCAGCCCCAGCATTTT; CDR3aa: CASSPGASNQPQHF
v_gene: TRBV27; j_gene: TRBJ1-1; abundance: NA; d_gene: NA; CDR3nt: TGTGCCAGCAGTCTTCAGGTGAACACTGAAGCTTTCTTT; CDR3aa: CASSLQVNTEAFF